This T cell receptor (beta chain) was retrieved from a study of OX40 agonist ivuxolimab in advanced cancers. At the level of the whole study: Ivuxolimab was an agonistic, fully human IgG2 monoclonal antibody directed against OX40 (CD134), a costimulatory receptor. Intravenous ivuxolimab was administered to patients every 2 weeks at six dose levels: 0.01, 0.1, 0.3, 1.5, 3 and 10 mg/kg. Among the 52 dose-escalation patients, about 19 had hepatocellular carcinoma, roughly 15 melanoma, 9 renal cell carcinoma and 9 head and neck cancer. The dose-escalation cohort was 82.7% male with a mean age of approximately 59 years, ranging from roughly 23 to 90. Prior anti-PD-1, anti-PD-L1 or anti-CTLA-4 therapy was permitted, and approximately 39% of dose-escalation patients had received checkpoint inhibitors. Partial responses occurred in three dose-escalation patients, of whom one had hepatocellular carcinoma and two had cutaneous melanoma. The point of sequencing TCRbeta in the periphery was to test whether ivuxolimab changed TCR sequence diversity and drove clonal T-cell expansion. The paper describes the monotherapy dose-escalation part (N of about 57 patients) of the phase I trial of ivuxolimab. Results the study describes overall, beyond this receptor: Which antigens the clonally expanded peripheral T cells were specific for was not determined. Low levels of normalized T-cell clonal expansion were also seen in some patients who did not respond. After ivuxolimab, expanded clones were on average more numerous among CD8+ T cells than among CD4+ T cells. Partial responders in the 0.1-3.0 mg/kg groups had among the lowest normalized peripheral clonal expansion, especially among CD8+ T cells. At doses of 0.1 to 3.0 mg/kg, clonal expansion of both CD4+ and CD8+ blood T cells was observed from baseline to week 6.

For sequencing of the TCRbeta CDR3 region, genomic DNA was extracted from the sorted cells. The immunoSEQ Assay was used for sequencing of TCRbeta CDR3 regions. TCRdb stores this immuneACCESS table with in-frame sequences only. Part of the clones is absent; in the studies checked, under half of the shortfall reflects unresolved V genes, and no reason is known for the rest. The sample data list approximately 77,000 clones, and roughly nine tenths of these were observed just once. Of the sample, 13% to 15% falls within the top ten clones. As concerns this clone: Its recognized antigen is unknown. Germline and junction disagree at one end, which may indicate a read error.

CDR1 and CDR2 are drawn from the germline V gene: SGHRS, YFSETQ. Its CDR3 holds 16 amino acids, cysteine through phenylalanine. The retained sequence is limited to the CDR3, 48 bases, with the frame set at the first base. Patients with a history of autoimmune disease or receiving systemic immunosuppression were excluded from the trial. Peripheral blood for TCR sequencing was collected from all dose cohorts at baseline, on cycle 4 day 1, and on cycle 7 day 1. The samples were taken from a phase I, first-in-human, multicenter, open-label dose-escalation trial of ivuxolimab. Adults with locally advanced or metastatic head and neck squamous cell, hepatocellular, melanoma or renal cell carcinoma were enrolled in the trial. CD4+ and CD8+ T cells were sorted separately from peripheral blood before TCR sequencing.

The rearranged segments are TRBV5-1 and TRBJ2-2, and TRBD2 aligns with 12 junction nucleotides. Sequencing used CD4+ or CD8+ T cells sorted from blood, obtained in a trial of the OX40 agonist ivuxolimab. The receptor comes from an adult with an advanced solid tumor such as melanoma, head and neck, liver or kidney cancer. The sequenced DNA is TGTGCCAGCAGCATTGGGACTAGCGGGTTCACCGGGGAGCTGTTTTTT. Its translation is CASSIGTSGFTGELFF.